This record looks at one T cell receptor (beta chain) sequence and its context. Its antigen is still unknown. Treatment here: oral pan-JAK inhibitor, 5-10 mg twice daily. The record originates from a study of CD8+ T cells in alopecia areata. Study-level background: Affected scalp percentage set treated patients' severity scores. Findings and caveats of the study: Normal scalp had lower clonality than lesional scalp, with alopecia totalis/universalis lesions showing this most strongly. Among patients, TCR sharing was less clear than in mice, a difference possibly due in part to HLA diversity in the patient population.

It was cDNA, reverse transcribed from extracted RNA, that served as the sequencing template. TCRdb keeps only in-frame clones here, not all; method: immunoSEQ multiplex PCR. Of roughly 120,000 clones in the sample, less than 75% were seen once. Trimming took 7 bases from V and 0 from J, leaving 16 bases between them. In germline, CDR1 is SQVTM, CDR2 ANQGSEA. CDR3 length equals 15 residues. The genes are TRBV29-1 and TRBJ2-1; no firm D call. Specimen: CD8+ T cells sorted from blood, collected at week 4, from a patient treated with tofacitinib. The clonotype was recovered from a human donor with alopecia areata. DNA of the CDR3: TGCAGCGCCCTTAGCCTCTCGAGCTCCTACAATGAGCAGTTCTTC. Its protein product is CSALSLSSSYNEQFF.